The entry that follows covers one TCR beta chain sequence. Its antigen is currently unknown. The CDR3 totals 14 residues. With 5 bases clipped from V and 7 bases from J, the junction kept 6 bases outside the gene matches. CDR1 is MNHNS and CDR2 is SASEGT in the germline V gene. This entry is derived from a study of T cell responses to AZD1222 COVID-19 vaccine. This table comes from immunoSEQ multiplex PCR, and its TCRdb copy is limited to in-frame clones, with some not included. The repertoire holds 140,000 to 150,000 clones, with about 92% as singletons. Study-level results: There were vaccine-associated CD4 TCRs across spike, dominant at 160-218 and 743-854.

The chain carries TRBV6-1 and TRBJ1-1; 11 nucleotides match TRBD1. This material consisted of peripheral blood, taken on day 0 of AZD1222 vaccination. The source is an adult in good health. CDR3 loop: CASSWDRGGLEAFF. In DNA form, the CDR3 reads TGTGCCAGCAGTTGGGACAGGGGGGGCCTTGAAGCTTTCTTT.